This TCR beta chain was profiled in a study of blood T cell repertoires in COVID-19. TCRdb's copy holds only in-frame clones and misses some; the assay was immunoSEQ multiplex PCR. The sample has about 480,000 clones; 87% are singletons. This clone was detected once. Germline trimming cut 3 bases from V and 5 bases from J; bases unmatched to any gene: 13. The CDR3 consists of 19 residues. Germline CDR1 and CDR2: SGDLS and YYNGEE. The chain recombines TRBV9 with TRBJ2-2; 13 bases line up with TRBD2. The receptor's source is a young woman with acute COVID-19. Sequenced input: PBMCs or T cells enriched from blood (not recorded which). The CDR3 sequence: CASSEPSGLAGMRTGELFF. Here the CDR3 DNA reads TGTGCCAGCAGCGAGCCCTCGGGACTAGCGGGAATGCGGACCGGGGAGCTGTTTTTT. Filled out from reference TRBV9 and TRBJ2-2, the complete variable domain reads DSGVTQTPKHLITATGQRVTLRCSPRSGDLSVYWYQQSLDQGLQFLIQYYNGEERAKGNILERFSAQQFPDLHSELNLSSLELGDSALYFCASSEPSGLAGMRTGELFFGEGSRLTVL.